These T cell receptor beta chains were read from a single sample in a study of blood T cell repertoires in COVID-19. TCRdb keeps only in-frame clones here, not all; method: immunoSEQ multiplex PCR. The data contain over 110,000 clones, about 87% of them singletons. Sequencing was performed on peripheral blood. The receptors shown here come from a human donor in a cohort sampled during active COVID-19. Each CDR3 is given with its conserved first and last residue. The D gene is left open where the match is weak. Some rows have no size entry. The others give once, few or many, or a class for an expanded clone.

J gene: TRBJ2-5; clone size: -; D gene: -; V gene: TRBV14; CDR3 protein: CASSSLAPRRGETQYF; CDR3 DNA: TGTGCCAGCAGCTCGCTAGCGCCGAGACGGGGAGAGACCCAGTACTTC
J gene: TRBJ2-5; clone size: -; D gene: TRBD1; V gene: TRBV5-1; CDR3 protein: CASSPGTGLETQYF; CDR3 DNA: TGCGCCAGCAGCCCTGGGACAGGGCTGGAGACCCAGTACTTC
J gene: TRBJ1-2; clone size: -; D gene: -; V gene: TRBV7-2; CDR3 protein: CASSPKQAGNYGYTF; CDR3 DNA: TGTGCCAGCAGCCCAAAGCAGGCAGGCAACTATGGCTACACCTTC
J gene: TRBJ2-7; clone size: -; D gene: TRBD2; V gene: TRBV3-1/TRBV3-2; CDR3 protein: CASSLFSGGIGEQYF; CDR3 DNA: TGTGCCAGCAGCCTTTTTTCGGGGGGGATCGGGGAGCAGTACTTC
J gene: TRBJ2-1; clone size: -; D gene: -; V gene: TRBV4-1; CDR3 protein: CASSQIGQNEQFF; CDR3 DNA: TGCGCCAGCAGCCAAATCGGACAAAATGAGCAGTTCTTC
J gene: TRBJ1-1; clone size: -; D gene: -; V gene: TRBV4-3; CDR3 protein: CASSQDTVEGSANTEAFF; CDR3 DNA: TGCGCCAGCAGCCAAGACACCGTGGAGGGCTCGGCGAACACTGAAGCTTTCTTT
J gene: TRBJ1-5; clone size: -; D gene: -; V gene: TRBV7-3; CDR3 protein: CASSLRSNQPQHF; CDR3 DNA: TGTGCCAGCAGCTTACGGAGCAATCAGCCCCAGCATTTT
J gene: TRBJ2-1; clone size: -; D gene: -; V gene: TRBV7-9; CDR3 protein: CASSPISDEQFF; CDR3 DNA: TGTGCCAGCAGCCCTATATCCGATGAGCAGTTCTTC
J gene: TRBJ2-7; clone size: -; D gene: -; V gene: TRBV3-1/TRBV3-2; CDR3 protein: CASSKTGSYEQYF; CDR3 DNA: TGTGCCAGCAGTAAGACAGGCTCCTACGAGCAGTACTTC
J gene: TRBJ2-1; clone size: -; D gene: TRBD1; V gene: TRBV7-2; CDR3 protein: CASSHDRGGGNEQFF; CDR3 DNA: TGTGCCAGCAGCCATGACAGGGGAGGTGGTAATGAGCAGTTCTTC
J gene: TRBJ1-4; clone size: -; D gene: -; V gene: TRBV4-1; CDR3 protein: CASSQDPPPHAANEKLFF; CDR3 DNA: TGCGCCAGCAGCCAAGATCCACCCCCTCACGCGGCTAATGAAAAACTGTTTTTT
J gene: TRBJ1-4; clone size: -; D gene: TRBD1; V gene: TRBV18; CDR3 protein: CASSGQGATNEKLFF; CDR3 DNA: TGTGCCAGCTCCGGACAGGGGGCAACTAATGAAAAACTGTTTTTT
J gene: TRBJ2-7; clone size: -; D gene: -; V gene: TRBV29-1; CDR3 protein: CSVEDRSEGYEQYF; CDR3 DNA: TGCAGCGTTGAAGATAGGTCGGAGGGCTACGAGCAGTACTTC
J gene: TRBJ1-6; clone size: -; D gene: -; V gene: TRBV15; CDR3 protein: CATRGPIYNSPLHF; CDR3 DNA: TGTGCCACCCGAGGGCCCATATATAATTCACCCCTCCACTTT
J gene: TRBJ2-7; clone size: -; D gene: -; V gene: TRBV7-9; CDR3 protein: CASSSITHGPGTTNEQYF; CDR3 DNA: TGTGCCAGCAGCTCCATAACCCATGGCCCCGGGACAACTAACGAGCAGTACTTC
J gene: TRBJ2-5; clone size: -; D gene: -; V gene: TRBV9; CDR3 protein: CASSVGQGQETQYF; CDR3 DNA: TGTGCCAGCAGCGTAGGTCAGGGTCAAGAGACCCAGTACTTC
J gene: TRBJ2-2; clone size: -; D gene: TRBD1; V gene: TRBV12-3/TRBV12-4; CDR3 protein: CASSTGDGELFF; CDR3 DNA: TGTGCCAGCAGTACAGGGGACGGGGAGCTGTTTTTT
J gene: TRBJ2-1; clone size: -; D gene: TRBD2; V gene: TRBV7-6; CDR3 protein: CASSLLAGRRYNEQFF; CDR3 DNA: TGTGCCAGCAGTTTACTAGCGGGGCGCCGGTACAATGAGCAGTTCTTC
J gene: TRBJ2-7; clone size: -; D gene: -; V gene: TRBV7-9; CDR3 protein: CASSLGRGEQYF; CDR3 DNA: TGTGCCAGCAGCTTAGGCAGGGGCGAGCAGTACTTC
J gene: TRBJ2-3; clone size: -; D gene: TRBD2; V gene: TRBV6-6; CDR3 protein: CASSPTGIAGARRDTQYF; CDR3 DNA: TGTGCCAGCAGTCCGACGGGGATAGCGGGGGCCCGAAGAGATACGCAGTATTTT
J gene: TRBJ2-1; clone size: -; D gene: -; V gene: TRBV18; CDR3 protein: CASSPRMGQRADEQFF; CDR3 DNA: TGTGCCAGCTCACCACGTATGGGACAGCGGGCAGACGAGCAGTTCTTC
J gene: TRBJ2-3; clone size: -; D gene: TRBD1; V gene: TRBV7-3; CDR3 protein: CASSRRGLGTDTQYF; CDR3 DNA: TGTGCCAGCAGCCGCAGGGGGCTGGGCACAGATACGCAGTATTTT
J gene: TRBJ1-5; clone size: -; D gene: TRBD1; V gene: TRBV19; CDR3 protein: CASSTTPGQGLYSNQPQHF; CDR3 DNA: TGTGCCAGTAGTACAACCCCGGGACAGGGGCTTTATAGCAATCAGCCCCAGCATTTT
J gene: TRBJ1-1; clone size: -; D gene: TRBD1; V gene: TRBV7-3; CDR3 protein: CASSLSAGGNTEAFF; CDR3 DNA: TGTGCCAGCAGCTTATCGGCAGGGGGGAACACTGAAGCTTTCTTT
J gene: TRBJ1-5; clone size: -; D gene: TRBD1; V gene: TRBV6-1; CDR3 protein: CASSENRGGYSNQPQHF; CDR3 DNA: TGTGCCAGCAGTGAAAACAGGGGGGGTTATAGCAATCAGCCCCAGCATTTT
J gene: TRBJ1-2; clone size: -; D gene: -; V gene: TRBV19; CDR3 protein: CASSLTGSYGYTF; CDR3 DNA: TGTGCCAGTAGTCTTACAGGCAGCTATGGCTACACCTTC
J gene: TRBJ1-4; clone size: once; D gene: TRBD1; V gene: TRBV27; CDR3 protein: CASQNRGELFF; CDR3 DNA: TGTGCCAGCCAAAACAGGGGGGAACTGTTTTTT
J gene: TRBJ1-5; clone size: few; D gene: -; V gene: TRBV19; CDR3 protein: CASSILGGSQPQHF; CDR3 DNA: TGTGCCAGTAGTATTTTAGGGGGAAGTCAGCCCCAGCATTTT
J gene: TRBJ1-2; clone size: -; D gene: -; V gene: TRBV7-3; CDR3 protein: CASSLEGGVYGYTF; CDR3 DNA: TGTGCCAGCAGCTTAGAAGGGGGGGTCTATGGCTACACCTTC
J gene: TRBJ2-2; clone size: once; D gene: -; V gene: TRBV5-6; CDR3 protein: CASSLATQLTGELFF; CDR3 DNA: TGTGCCAGCAGCTTGGCCACACAGTTAACCGGGGAGCTGTTTTTT
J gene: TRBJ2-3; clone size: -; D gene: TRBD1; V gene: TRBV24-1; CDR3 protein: CATSDGHRGLTDTQYF; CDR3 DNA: TGTGCCACCAGTGATGGACACAGGGGGCTGACAGATACGCAGTATTTT
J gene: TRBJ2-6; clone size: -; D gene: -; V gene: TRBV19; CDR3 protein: CASTNKQSSGANVLTF; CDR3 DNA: TGTGCCAGTACTAATAAACAGAGCTCTGGGGCCAACGTCCTGACTTTC
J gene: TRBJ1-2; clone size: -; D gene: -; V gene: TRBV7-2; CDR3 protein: CASSLVGGGGRGYTF; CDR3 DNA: TGTGCCAGCAGCTTAGTAGGGGGGGGTGGCCGTGGCTACACCTTC
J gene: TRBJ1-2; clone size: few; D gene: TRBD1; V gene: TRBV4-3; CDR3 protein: CASSRDYSGTGGYTF; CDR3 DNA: TGCGCCAGCAGTCGAGATTACTCCGGGACAGGAGGCTACACCTTC
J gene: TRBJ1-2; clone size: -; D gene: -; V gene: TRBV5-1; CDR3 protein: CASSEGDGAGYTF; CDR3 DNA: TGCGCCAGCAGCGAGGGGGACGGCGCGGGCTACACCTTC
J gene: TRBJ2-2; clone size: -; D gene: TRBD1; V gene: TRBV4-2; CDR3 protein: CASSQEGTGGVTGELFF; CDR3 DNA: TGTGCCAGCAGCCAAGAAGGGACAGGGGGCGTCACCGGGGAGCTGTTTTTT
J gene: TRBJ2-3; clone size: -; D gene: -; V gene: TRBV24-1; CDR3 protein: CATSDPGDTQYF; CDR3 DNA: TGTGCCACCAGTGATCCAGGAGATACGCAGTATTTT
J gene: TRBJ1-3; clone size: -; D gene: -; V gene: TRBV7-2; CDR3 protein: CASSLGGLSGNTIYF; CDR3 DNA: TGTGCCAGCAGCTTAGGGGGACTCTCTGGAAACACCATATATTTT
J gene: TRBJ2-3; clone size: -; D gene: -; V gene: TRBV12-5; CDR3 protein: CASGLGFRGTDTQYF; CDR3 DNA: TGTGCTAGTGGTTTGGGATTTCGGGGCACAGATACGCAGTATTTT
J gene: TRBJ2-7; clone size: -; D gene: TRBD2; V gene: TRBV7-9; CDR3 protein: CASSAPGPGGYEQYF; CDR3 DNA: TGTGCCAGCAGCGCCCCGGGACCGGGAGGCTACGAGCAGTACTTC
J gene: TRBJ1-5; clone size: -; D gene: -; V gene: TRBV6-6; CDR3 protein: CASSYHAGVSNQPQHF; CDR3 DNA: TGTGCCAGCAGTTACCATGCAGGGGTCAGCAATCAGCCCCAGCATTTT
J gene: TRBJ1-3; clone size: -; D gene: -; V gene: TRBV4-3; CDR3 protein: CASSQDGGHSGNTIYF; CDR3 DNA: TGCGCCAGCAGCCAAGACGGGGGGCACTCTGGAAACACCATATATTTT
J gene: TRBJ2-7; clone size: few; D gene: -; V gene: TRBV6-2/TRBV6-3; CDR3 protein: CASSSFSYEQYF; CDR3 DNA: TGTGCCAGCAGCTCGTTCTCCTACGAGCAGTACTTC
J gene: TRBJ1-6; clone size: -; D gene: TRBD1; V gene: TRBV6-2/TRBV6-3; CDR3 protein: CASSYSTAGGYNSPLHF; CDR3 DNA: TGTGCCAGCAGTTACTCGACGGCAGGGGGGTATAATTCACCCCTCCACTTT
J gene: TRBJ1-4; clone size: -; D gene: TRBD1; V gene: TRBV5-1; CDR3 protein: CASSFDPPGTGGVKLFF; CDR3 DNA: TGCGCCAGCAGCTTCGACCCCCCCGGGACAGGGGGCGTAAAACTGTTTTTT
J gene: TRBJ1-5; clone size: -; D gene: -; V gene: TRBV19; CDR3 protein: CASSIAGYDNQPQHF; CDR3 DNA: TGTGCCAGTAGTATAGCAGGGTATGACAATCAGCCCCAGCATTTT
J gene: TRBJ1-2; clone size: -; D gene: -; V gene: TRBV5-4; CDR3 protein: CASSLNRGYTF; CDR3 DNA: TGTGCCAGCAGCTTGAACCGGGGCTACACCTTC
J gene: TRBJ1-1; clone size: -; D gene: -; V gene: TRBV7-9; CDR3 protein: CASSLQGFLTEAFF; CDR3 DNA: TGTGCCAGCAGCTTACAGGGGTTCTTAACTGAAGCTTTCTTT
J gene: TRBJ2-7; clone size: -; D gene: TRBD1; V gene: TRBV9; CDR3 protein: CASSARDRQTIQSSYEQYF; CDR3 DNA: TGTGCCAGCAGCGCACGGGACAGGCAAACTATACAGTCAAGCTACGAGCAGTACTTC
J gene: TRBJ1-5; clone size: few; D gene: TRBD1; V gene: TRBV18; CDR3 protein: CASSPTGYSNQPQHF; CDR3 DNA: TGTGCCAGCTCACCGACAGGGTATAGCAATCAGCCCCAGCATTTT
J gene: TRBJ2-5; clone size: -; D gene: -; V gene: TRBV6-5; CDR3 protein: CASSYGPPQETQYF; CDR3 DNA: TGTGCCAGCAGTTACGGGCCACCCCAAGAGACCCAGTACTTC
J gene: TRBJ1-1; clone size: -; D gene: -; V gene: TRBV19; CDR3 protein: CASSTVPGAEAFF; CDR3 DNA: TGTGCCAGTAGTACCGTACCAGGGGCTGAAGCTTTCTTT
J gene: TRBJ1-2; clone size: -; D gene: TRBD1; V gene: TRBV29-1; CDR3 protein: CSVLDRGGYTF; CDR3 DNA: TGCAGCGTGCTGGACAGGGGCGGCTACACCTTC